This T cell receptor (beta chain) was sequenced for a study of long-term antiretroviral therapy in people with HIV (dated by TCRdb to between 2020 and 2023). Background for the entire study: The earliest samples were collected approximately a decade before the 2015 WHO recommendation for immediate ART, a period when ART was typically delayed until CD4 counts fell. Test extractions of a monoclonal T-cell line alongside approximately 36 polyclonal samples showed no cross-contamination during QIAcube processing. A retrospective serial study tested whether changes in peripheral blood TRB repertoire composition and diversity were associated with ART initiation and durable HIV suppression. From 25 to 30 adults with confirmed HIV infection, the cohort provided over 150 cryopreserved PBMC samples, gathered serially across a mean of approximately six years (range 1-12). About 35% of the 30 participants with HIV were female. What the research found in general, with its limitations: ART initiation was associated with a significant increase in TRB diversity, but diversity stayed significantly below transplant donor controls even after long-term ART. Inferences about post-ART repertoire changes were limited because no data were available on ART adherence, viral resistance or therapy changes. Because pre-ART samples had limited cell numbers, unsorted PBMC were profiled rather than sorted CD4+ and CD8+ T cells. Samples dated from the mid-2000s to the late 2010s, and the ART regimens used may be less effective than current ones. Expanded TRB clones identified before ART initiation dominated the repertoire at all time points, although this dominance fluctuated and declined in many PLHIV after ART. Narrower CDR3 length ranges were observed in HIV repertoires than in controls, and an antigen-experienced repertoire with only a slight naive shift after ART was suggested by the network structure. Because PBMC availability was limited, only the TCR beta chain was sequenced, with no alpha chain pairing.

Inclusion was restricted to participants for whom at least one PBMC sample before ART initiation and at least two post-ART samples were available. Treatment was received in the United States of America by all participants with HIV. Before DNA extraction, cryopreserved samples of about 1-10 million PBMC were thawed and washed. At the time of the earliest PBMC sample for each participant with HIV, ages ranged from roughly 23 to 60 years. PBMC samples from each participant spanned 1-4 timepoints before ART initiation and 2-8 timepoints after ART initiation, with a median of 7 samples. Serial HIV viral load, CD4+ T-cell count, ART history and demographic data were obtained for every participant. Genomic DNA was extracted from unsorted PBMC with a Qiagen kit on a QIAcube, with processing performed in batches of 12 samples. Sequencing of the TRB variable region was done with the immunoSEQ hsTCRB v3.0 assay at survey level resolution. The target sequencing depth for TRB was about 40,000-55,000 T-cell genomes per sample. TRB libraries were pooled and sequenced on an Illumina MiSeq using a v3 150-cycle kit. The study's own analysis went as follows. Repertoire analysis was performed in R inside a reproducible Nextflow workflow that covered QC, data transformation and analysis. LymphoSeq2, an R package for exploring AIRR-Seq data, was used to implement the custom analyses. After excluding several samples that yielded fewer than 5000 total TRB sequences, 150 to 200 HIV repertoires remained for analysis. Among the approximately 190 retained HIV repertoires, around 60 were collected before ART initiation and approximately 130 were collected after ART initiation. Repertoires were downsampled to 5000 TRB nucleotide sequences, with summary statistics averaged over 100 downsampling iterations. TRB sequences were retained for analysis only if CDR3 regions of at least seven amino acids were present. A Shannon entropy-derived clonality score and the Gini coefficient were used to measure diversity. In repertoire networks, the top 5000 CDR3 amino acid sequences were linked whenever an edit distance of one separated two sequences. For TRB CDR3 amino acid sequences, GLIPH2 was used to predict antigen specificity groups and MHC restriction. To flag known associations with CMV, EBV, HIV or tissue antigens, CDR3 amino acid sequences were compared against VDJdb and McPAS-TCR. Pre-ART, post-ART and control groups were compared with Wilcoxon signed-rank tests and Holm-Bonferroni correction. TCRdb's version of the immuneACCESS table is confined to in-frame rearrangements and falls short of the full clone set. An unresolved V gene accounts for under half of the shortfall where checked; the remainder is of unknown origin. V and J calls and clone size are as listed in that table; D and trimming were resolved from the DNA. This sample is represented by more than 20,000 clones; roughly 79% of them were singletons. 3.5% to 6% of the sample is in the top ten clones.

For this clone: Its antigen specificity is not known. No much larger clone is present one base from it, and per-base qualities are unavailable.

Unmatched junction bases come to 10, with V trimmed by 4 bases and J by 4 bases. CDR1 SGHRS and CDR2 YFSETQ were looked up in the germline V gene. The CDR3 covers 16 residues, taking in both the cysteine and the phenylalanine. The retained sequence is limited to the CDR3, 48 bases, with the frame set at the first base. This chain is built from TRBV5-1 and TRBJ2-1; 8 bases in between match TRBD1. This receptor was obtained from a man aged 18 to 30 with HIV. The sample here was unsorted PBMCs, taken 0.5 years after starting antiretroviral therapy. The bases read TGCGCCAGCAGCACGGGGACAGGAGGTCCTTACAATGAGCAGTTCTTC. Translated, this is CASSTGTGGPYNEQFF.